The 8 T cell receptor beta chains below were found in one sample sequenced in a study of a mutant IDH1 vaccine in newly diagnosed glioma. The protocol was immunoSEQ multiplex PCR, while the TCRdb copy is restricted to in-frame clones and leaves out a portion. The sample lists about 98,000 clones; about 87% were seen once. The sample's time point: baseline, week 1 (first vaccination visit). Noted treatment: pre-vaccination baseline after standard-of-care therapy. Material: PBMCs, obtained from a glioma patient treated with radiotherapy, temozolomide or both. The source of these receptors is a woman aged 50 to 60 with glioma.

The chain uses TRBV27 and TRBJ2-7, with TRBD2 identical over 7 bases. The ends lost 0 bases at V and 2 bases at J; junction bases unmatched: 7. CDR3 length equals 16 residues. From germline, CDR1 is MNHEY and CDR2 SMNVEV (reference sequence). The CDR3 region has the DNA TGTGCCAGCAGTTTATCCCGGGGGGTCGGAACCTACGAGCAGTACTTC. Translated: CASSLSRGVGTYEQYF.

The chain carries TRBV28 and TRBJ1-2; D gene uncertain. CDR1 is MDHEN and CDR2 is SYDVKM in the germline V gene. CDR3 length: 13 amino acids. V lost 9 bases, J lost 4 bases, and 15 bases lay in between. CDR3 sequence reads: CASRVPGFYGYTF. In DNA, the CDR3 is TGTGCCAGTAGGGTGCCGGGGTTCTATGGCTACACCTTC.

This chain joins TRBV10-1 and TRBJ2-3, with TRBD2 identical over 9 bases. The trim removed 2 bases at V and 2 bases at J, leaving 2 bases unmatched. Germline-derived CDR1 and CDR2 are WNHNN and SYGVQD (reference sequence). This CDR3 has 15 residues. In DNA, the CDR3 is TGCGCCAGCAGTGAGGCTAGCGGGGTCACAGATACGCAGTATTTT. It encodes CASSEASGVTDTQYF.

J is TRBJ2-3 and V is TRBV2; the match to TRBD1 covers 9 bases. The CDR3 has 13 amino acids. The ends lost 2 bases at V and 13 bases at J; junction bases unmatched: 7. Per germline, CDR1 SNHLY and CDR2 FYNNEI. The CDR3 DNA follows: TGTGCCAGCAGTGAAACGACAGGGGGACGCAAGTATTTT. Translated, it gives CASSETTGGRKYF.

The rearrangement uses TRBV18 and TRBJ1-2; a possible D gene is TRBD1 (6 bases). The V gene lost 3 bases and the J gene lost 4 bases, with 18 bases spanning the gap. The CDR3 spans 16 residues. Per the germline V gene, CDR1 is KGHSH and CDR2 is LQKENI. CDR3 amino acids: CASSPDTGIPFYGYTF. CDR3 in DNA: TGTGCCAGCTCACCCGATACAGGGATTCCCTTCTATGGCTACACCTTC. The whole variable domain, remainder taken from reference TRBV18 and TRBJ1-2, is NAGVMQNPRHLVRRRGQEARLRCSPMKGHSHVYWYRQLPEEGLKFMVYLQKENIIDESGMPKERFSAEFPKEGPSILRIQQVVRGDSAAYFCASSPDTGIPFYGYTFGSGTRLTVV.

This clone appeared once. This chain joins TRBV10-3 and TRBJ1-2; possible D gene TRBD1, 5 bases. The CDR3 covers 14 residues. Germline CDR1 ENHRY, CDR2 SYGVKD. Trimming took off 3 bases at V and 0 bases at J, with 8 bases between the two ends. The CDR3 region has the DNA TGTGCCATCAGTGAAAGGACAACTAACTATGGCTACACCTTC. It encodes CAISERTTNYGYTF.

The V gene is TRBV14, the J gene TRBJ2-5; D is tentatively TRBD1 or TRBD2 (5 bases each). V gave up 2 bases and J gave up 4 bases, with 14 bases separating them. This CDR3 contains 15 residues. Germline CDR1 and CDR2: SGHDN and FVKESK. The CDR3 loop reads CASSQRDVFPETQYF. CDR3 bases: TGTGCCAGCAGCCAAAGGGACGTTTTTCCAGAGACCCAGTACTTC.

The rearrangement links TRBV25-1 to TRBJ2-7, with 9 bases that match TRBD2. CDR3 length equals 14 residues. Germline V gene data show CDR1 as MGHDK and CDR2 as SYGVNS. J was trimmed by 4 bases and V by 4 bases; bases with no gene match: 5. Here the CDR3 DNA reads TGTGCCAGCAGTGGCGCGGGAGGGCGATACGAGCAGTACTTC. This sequence encodes CASSGAGGRYEQYF.